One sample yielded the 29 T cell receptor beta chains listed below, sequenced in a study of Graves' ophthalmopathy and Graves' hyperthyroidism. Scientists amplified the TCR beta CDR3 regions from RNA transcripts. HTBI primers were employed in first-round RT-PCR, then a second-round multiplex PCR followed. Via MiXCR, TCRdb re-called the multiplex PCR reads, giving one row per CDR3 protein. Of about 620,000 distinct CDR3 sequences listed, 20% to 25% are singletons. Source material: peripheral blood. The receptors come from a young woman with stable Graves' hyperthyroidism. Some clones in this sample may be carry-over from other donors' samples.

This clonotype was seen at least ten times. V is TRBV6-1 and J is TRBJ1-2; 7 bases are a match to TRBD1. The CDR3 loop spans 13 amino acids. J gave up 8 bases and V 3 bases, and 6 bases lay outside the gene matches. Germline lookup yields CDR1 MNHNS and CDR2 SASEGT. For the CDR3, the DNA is TGTGCCAGCAGTGAGATACAGGGGACGGGCTACACCTTC. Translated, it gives CASSEIQGTGYTF.

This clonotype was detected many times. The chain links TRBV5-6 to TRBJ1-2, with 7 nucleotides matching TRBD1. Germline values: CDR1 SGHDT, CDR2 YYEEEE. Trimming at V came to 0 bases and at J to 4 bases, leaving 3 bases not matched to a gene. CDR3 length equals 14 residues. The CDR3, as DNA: TGTGCCAGCAGCTTGGGGGACAGAATCTATGGCTACACCTTC. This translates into CASSLGDRIYGYTF.

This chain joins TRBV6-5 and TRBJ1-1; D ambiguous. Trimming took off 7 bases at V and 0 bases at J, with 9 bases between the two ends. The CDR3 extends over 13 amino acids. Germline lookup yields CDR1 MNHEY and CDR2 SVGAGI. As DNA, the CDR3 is TGTGCCAGCATTTCGCGGATGAACACTGAAGCTTTCTTT. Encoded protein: CASISRMNTEAFF.

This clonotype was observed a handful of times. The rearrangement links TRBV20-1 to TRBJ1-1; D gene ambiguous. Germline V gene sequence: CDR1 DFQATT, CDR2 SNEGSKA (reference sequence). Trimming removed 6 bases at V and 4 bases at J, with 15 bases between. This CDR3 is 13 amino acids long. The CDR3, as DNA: TGCAGTGCATCTCTGGGGAGGGTCACTGAAGCTTTCTTT. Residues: CSASLGRVTEAFF.

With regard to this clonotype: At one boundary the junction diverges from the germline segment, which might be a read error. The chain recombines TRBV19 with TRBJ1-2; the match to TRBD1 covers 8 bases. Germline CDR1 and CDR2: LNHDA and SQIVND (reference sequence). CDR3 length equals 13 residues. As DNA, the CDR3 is TGTGCCAGTGGTATTGATGGGACAGGCGGCTACACCTTC. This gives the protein CASGIDGTGGYTF.

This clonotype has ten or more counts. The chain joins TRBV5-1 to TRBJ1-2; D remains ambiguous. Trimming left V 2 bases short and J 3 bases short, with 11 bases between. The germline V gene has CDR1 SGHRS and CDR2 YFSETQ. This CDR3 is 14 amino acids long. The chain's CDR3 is CASSFRGLDYGYTF. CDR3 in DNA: TGCGCCAGCAGCTTCCGAGGGCTTGACTATGGCTACACCTTC.

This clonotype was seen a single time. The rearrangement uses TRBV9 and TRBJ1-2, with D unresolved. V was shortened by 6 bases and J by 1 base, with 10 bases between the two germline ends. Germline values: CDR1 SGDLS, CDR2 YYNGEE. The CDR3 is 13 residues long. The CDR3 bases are TGTGCCAGCACAAGTACAGATAACTATGGCTACACCTTC. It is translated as CASTSTDNYGYTF.

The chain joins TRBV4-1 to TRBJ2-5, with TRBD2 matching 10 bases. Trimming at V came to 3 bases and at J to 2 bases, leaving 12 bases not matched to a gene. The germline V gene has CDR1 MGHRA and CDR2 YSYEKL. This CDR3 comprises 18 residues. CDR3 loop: CASSHPSGGLARQETQYF. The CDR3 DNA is TGCGCCAGCAGCCACCCCTCCGGGGGACTAGCGAGGCAAGAGACCCAGTACTTC.

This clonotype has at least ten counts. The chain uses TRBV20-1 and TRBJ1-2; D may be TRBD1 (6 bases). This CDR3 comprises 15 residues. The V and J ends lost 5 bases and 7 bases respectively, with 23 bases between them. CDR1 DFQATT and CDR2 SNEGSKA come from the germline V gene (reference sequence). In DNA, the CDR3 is TGCAGTGCTTCTACACAGGGCGCCTCTAGGGGTGGCTACACCTTC. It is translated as CSASTQGASRGGYTF.

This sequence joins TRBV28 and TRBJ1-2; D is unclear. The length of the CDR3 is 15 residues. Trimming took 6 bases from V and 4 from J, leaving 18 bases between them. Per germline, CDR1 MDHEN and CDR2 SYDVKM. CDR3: CASSPPGRIFYGYTF. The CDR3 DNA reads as TGTGCCAGCAGCCCGCCCGGACGGATCTTCTATGGCTACACCTTC.

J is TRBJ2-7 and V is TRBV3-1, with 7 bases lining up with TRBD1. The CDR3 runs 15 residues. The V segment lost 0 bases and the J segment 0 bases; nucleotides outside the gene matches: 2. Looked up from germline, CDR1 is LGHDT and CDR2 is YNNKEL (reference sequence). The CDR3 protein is CASSQETGSSYEQYF. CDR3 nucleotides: TGTGCCAGCAGCCAAGAGACAGGGAGCTCCTACGAGCAGTACTTC.

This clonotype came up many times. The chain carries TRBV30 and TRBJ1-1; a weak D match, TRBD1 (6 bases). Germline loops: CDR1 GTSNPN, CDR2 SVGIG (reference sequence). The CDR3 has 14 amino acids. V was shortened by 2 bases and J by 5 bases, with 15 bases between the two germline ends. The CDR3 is CAWSKGGSRTEAFF. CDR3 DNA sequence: TGTGCCTGGAGTAAGGGGGGCTCGAGAACTGAAGCTTTCTTT.

CDR3 coding DNA: TGTGCCTGGGGTCCCGGGCGCTCTGGAAACACCATATATTTT. Translation gives CAWGPGRSGNTIYF. The V call is TRBV30, the J call TRBJ1-3; D is unresolved. Trimming cost V 5 bases and J 0 bases, with 11 bases left between them. CDR3 size: 14 residues. Per germline, CDR1 GTSNPN and CDR2 SVGIG (reference sequence).

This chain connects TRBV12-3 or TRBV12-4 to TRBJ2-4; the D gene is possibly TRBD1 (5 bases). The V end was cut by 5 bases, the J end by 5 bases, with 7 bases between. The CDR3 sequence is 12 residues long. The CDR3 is CASSATENIQYF. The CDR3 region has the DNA TGTGCCAGCAGTGCGACAGAAAACATTCAGTACTTC.

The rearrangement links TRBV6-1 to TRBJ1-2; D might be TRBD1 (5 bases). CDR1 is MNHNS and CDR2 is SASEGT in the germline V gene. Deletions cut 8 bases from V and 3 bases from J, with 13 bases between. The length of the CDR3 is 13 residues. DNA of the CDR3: TGTGCCAGCTGGCCCGGGACGTACTATGGCTACACCTTC. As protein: CASWPGTYYGYTF.

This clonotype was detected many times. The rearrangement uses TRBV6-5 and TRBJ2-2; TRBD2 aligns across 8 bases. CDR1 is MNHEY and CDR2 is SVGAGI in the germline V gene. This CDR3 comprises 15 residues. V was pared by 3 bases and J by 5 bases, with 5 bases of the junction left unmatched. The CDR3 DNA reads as TGTGCCAGCAGTTATCGTAGCGGGGAGACCGGGGAGCTGTTTTTT. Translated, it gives CASSYRSGETGELFF.

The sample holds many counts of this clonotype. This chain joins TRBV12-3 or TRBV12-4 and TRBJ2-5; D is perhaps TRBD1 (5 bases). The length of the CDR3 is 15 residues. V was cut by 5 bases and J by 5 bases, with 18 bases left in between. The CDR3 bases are TGTGCCAGCAGTCCCCTGTGGTCAGGGAAGGAGACCCAGTACTTC. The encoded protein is CASSPLWSGKETQYF.

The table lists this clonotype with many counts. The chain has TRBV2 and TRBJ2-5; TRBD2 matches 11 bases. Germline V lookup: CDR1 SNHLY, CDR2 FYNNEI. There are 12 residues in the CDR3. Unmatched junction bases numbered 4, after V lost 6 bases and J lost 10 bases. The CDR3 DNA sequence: TGTGCCAGCAGGCGACTAGCGGGGAACCAGTACTTC. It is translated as CASRRLAGNQYF.

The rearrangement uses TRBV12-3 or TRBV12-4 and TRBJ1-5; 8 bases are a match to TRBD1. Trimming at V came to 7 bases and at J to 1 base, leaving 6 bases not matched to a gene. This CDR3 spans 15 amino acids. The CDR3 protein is CASKTGGSSNQPQHF. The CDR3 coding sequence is TGTGCCAGCAAAACAGGGGGGTCGAGCAATCAGCCCCAGCATTTT.

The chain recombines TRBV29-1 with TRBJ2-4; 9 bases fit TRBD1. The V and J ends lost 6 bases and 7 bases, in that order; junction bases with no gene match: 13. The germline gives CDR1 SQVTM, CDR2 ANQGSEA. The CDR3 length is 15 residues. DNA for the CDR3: TGCAGCGTGCGCCGGACAGGGGATCCCCGGAACATTCAGTACTTC. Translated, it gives CSVRRTGDPRNIQYF. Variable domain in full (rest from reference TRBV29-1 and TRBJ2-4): SAVISQKPSRDICQRGTSLTIQCQVDSQVTMMFWYRQQPGQSLTLIATANQGSEATYESGFVIDKFPISRPNLTFSTLTVSNMSPEDSSIYLCSVRRTGDPRNIQYFGAGTRLSVL.

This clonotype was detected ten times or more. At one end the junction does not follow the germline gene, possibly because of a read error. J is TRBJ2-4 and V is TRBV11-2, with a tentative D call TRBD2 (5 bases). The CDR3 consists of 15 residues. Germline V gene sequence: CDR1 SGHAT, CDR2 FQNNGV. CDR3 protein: CASSSPGRAENIKYF. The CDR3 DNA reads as TGTGCCAGCAGCTCCCCGGGCCGAGCGGAAAACATTAAGTACTTC.

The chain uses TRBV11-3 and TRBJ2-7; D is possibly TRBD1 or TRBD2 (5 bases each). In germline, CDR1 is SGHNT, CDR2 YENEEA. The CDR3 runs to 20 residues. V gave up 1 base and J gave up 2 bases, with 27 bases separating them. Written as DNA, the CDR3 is TGTGCCAGCAGCTTAGTTGATGGGGCAGGGCGACGGGGCGACGCCTACGAGCAGTACTTC. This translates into CASSLVDGAGRRGDAYEQYF.

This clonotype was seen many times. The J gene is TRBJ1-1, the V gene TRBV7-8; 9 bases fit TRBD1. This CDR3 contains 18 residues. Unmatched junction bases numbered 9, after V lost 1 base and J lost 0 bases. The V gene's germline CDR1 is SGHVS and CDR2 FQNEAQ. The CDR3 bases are TGTGCCAGCAGCTTAGAGGGGACAGGGTTGCGCATGAACACTGAAGCTTTCTTT. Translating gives CASSLEGTGLRMNTEAFF.

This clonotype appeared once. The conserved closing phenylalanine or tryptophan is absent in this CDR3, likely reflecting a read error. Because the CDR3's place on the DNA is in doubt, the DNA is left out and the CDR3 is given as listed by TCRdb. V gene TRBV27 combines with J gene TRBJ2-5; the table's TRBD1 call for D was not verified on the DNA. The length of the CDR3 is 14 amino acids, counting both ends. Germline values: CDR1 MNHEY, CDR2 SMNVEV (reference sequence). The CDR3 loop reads CASSDRFTQETQDY.

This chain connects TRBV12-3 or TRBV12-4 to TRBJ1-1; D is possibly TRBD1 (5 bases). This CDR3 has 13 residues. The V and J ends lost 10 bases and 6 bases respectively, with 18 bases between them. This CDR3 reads CATETPEGPEAFF. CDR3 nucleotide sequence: TGTGCCACCGAGACACCCGAGGGGCCTGAAGCTTTCTTT.

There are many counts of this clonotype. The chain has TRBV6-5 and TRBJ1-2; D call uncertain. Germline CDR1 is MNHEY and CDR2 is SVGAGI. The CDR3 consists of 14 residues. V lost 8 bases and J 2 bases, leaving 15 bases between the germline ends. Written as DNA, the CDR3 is TGTGCCAGCTTAACCGGGTCTGCCAACTATGGCTACACCTTC. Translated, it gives CASLTGSANYGYTF.

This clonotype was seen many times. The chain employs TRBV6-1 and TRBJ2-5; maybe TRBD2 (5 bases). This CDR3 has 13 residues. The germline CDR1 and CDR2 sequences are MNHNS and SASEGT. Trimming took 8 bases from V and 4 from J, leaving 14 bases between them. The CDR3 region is CASRSEARETQYF. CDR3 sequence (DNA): TGTGCCAGCCGGTCGGAGGCGAGAGAGACCCAGTACTTC.

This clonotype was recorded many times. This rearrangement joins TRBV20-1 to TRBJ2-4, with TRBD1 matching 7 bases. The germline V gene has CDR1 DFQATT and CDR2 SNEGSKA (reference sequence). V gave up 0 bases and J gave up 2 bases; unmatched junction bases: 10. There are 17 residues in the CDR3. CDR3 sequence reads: CSARDRTGGLTKNIQYF. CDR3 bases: TGCAGTGCTAGAGATCGGACAGGCGGGCTTACCAAAAACATTCAGTACTTC.

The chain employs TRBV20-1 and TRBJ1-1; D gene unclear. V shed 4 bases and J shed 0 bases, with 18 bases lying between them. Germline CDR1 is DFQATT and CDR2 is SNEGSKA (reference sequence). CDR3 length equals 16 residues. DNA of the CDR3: TGCAGTGCTACGTCCAATCGGGAGAGATTGAACACTGAAGCTTTCTTT. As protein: CSATSNRERLNTEAFF.